This T cell receptor beta chain came from a study of blood T cells in healthy people across ages. About the research overall: With template switching, about one barcoded beta molecule was captured per two T cells. Broader study findings: In the absence of known donor CMV status, changes in expanded clonotypes were possibly confounded. TCR beta diversity, measured per million T cells, fell in a roughly linear way with age.

With each sample, at least 5 micrograms of total RNA were extracted. For the second PCR, which ran for about 6 to 11 cycles, a sample-barcoded 5' primer and a J-beta primer mix were used. A single record per CDR3 protein comes from TCRdb applying MiXCR to the 5' RACE reads. The data show 730,000 or so distinct CDR3 sequences, roughly 43% seen once. About this clonotype itself: Its target is not known.

CDR1 is LGHNA and CDR2 is YNFKEQ in the germline V gene. The CDR3 consists of 15 residues. The chain carries TRBV4-2 and TRBJ2-5; 10 nucleotides agree with TRBD2. The J call may not be correct, given that the DNA end is closer to TRBJ2-7. Sequencing used blood. The origin of this receptor is an elderly man in good health. In nucleotides, the CDR3 is TGTGCCAGCAGCCGAGCTAGCGGGGGAGGATACGAGCAGTACTTC. Its translation is CASSRASGGGYEQYF.